The rows below give T cell receptor beta chains drawn from one sample of a study of T cell changes during pregnancy in multiple sclerosis. The table came from immunoSEQ multiplex PCR; TCRdb's copy has only in-frame clones and leaves some out. The table shows 95,000 to 100,000 clones, with 91% occurring only once. The input for sequencing was peripheral blood, taken in the second trimester of pregnancy. These receptor sequences come from a female donor with multiple sclerosis, enrolled in a pregnancy study. CDR3s include the opening cysteine and the closing phenylalanine or tryptophan. D genes are given only for firm matches. Not all rows give a size; the values are once, few, many and, for expanded clones, a class.

>NA|TRBV27|NA|TRBJ2-2
TGTGCCAGCAGTTTATTAGCAATAGGGGAGCTGTTTTTT
CASSLLAIGELFF
>TRBD1|TRBV7-9|NA|TRBJ1-1
TGTGCCAGCAGCCCAAGACAGGGGGCGACCCCAAACACTGAAGCTTTCTTT
CASSPRQGATPNTEAFF
>NA|TRBV5-1|NA|TRBJ2-2
TGCGCCAGCAGCTCCAACGAGGGGGTAGGCACCGGGGAGCTGTTTTTT
CASSSNEGVGTGELFF
>NA|TRBV29-1|NA|TRBJ1-1
TGCAGCGTTGCCACCACTCGCGGGACCTACACTGAAGCTTTCTTT
CSVATTRGTYTEAFF
>NA|TRBV11-2|NA|TRBJ1-4
TGTGCCAGCAGCATCCAAGGGGCAACTAATGAAAAACTGTTTTTT
CASSIQGATNEKLFF
>NA|TRBV27|NA|TRBJ2-7
TGTGCCAGCAGTTTATCGCCAGGGTTGGCTTTAGAGCAGTACTTC
CASSLSPGLALEQYF
>NA|TRBV7-6|NA|TRBJ2-7
TGTGCCAGCAGCTTACGGGACAACTCCTACGAGCAGTACTTC
CASSLRDNSYEQYF
>TRBD2|TRBV27|NA|TRBJ2-1
TGTGCCAGCAGTTTCGGGAGGGCCTACAATGAGCAGTTCTTC
CASSFGRAYNEQFF
>NA|TRBV5-4|NA|TRBJ1-1
TGTGCCAGCAGCCCGTCCAGGGGTGGCACTGAAGCTTTCTTT
CASSPSRGGTEAFF
>TRBD1|TRBV5-6|NA|TRBJ1-1
TGTGCCAGCAGCTCGCCTAGGACAGGATGGAACACTGAAGCTTTCTTT
CASSSPRTGWNTEAFF
>NA|TRBV27|NA|TRBJ2-2
TGTGCCAGCAGTTTAAGTTGGGCTGTGCACACCGGGGAGCTGTTTTTT
CASSLSWAVHTGELFF
>TRBD1|TRBV4-2|NA|TRBJ2-1
TGTGCCAGCAGCCAAGTTGGACAGGGGAGCAATGAGCAGTTCTTC
CASSQVGQGSNEQFF
>TRBD1|TRBV25-1|NA|TRBJ2-5
TGTGCCAGCAGTGCCTCAGACAGGGTTCGTGAGACCCAGTACTTC
CASSASDRVRETQYF
>NA|TRBV7-9|once|TRBJ2-7
TGTGCCAGCAGCCCCCCCTCTAGCTACCCCTACGAGCAGTACTTC
CASSPPSSYPYEQYF
>TRBD2|TRBV5-1|NA|TRBJ2-3
TGCGCCAGCAGCTTGGTAGCGGGAGTAATAGATACGCAGTATTTT
CASSLVAGVIDTQYF
>TRBD2|TRBV5-1|NA|TRBJ2-5
TGCGCCAGCAGCTTTACTAGCGGGGGGGAGACCCAGTACTTC
CASSFTSGGETQYF
>NA|TRBV7-9|NA|TRBJ1-5
TGTGCCAGCAGCTCATTTGATCAGCCCCAGCATTTT
CASSSFDQPQHF
>TRBD2|TRBV9|few|TRBJ2-1
TGTGCCAGCAGCGTAGTGAGGCTAGCGGGAGTCAATGAGCAGTTCTTC
CASSVVRLAGVNEQFF
>NA|TRBV20-1|NA|TRBJ2-1
TGCAGTGCTAGTGGTGGAGATGAGCAGTTCTTC
CSASGGDEQFF
>TRBD2|TRBV28|NA|TRBJ2-5
TGTGCCAGCAGTTCTATAGCGGGAGAAGAGACCCAGTACTTC
CASSSIAGEETQYF
>NA|TRBV5-1|NA|TRBJ2-3
TGCGCCAGCAGCTTGGGGCAGGGTAGCACAGATACGCAGTATTTT
CASSLGQGSTDTQYF
>TRBD1|TRBV27|NA|TRBJ1-4
TGTGCCAGCAGTGGACAGGACGAGAGACGTGAAAAACTGTTTTTT
CASSGQDERREKLFF
>NA|TRBV16|NA|TRBJ1-3
TGTGCCAGCAGCCATAATCGTGGGGACAAGTTTTCTGGAAACACCATATATTTT
CASSHNRGDKFSGNTIYF
>TRBD1|TRBV27|NA|TRBJ2-7
TGTGCCAGCAGTTTATCGCTTACAGGGGCCGAGCAGTACTTC
CASSLSLTGAEQYF
>NA|TRBV7-9|NA|TRBJ2-6
TGTGCCAGCAGCTTGACACAAGTGGCCAACGTCCTGACTTTC
CASSLTQVANVLTF
>NA|TRBV6-6|NA|TRBJ2-1
TGTGCCAGCAGTTACTCCAATGGGCTAGCCAATGAGCAGTTCTTC
CASSYSNGLANEQFF
>TRBD1|TRBV28|NA|TRBJ2-3
TGTGCCAGCAGTCATGAAGGGGGCGCGAGCACAGATACGCAGTATTTT
CASSHEGGASTDTQYF
>NA|TRBV28|NA|TRBJ1-1
TGTGCCAGCAGTGCGCCGGGACAAAACACTGAAGCTTTCTTT
CASSAPGQNTEAFF
>NA|TRBV5-6|NA|TRBJ2-5
TGTGCCAGCAGCCCCGGACTTTTTAAAGAGACCCAGTACTTC
CASSPGLFKETQYF
>NA|TRBV4-1|NA|TRBJ1-1
TGCGCCAGCAGCCAAGACGGGTTGGACACTGAAGCTTTCTTT
CASSQDGLDTEAFF
>TRBD1|TRBV7-9|NA|TRBJ2-7
TGTGCCAGCAGCTCCTTCCGGACAGGGGGCGCTTACGAGCAGTACTTC
CASSSFRTGGAYEQYF
>NA|TRBV6-5|NA|TRBJ2-5
TGTGCCAGCAGTTACAAGGGGTCGAAGACCCAGTACTTC
CASSYKGSKTQYF
>NA|TRBV11-3|NA|TRBJ2-5
TGTGCCAGCAGCTTCGAGGGTTCCGAGACCCAGTACTTC
CASSFEGSETQYF
>TRBD2|TRBV4-2|NA|TRBJ2-1
TGTGCCAGCCGGCGGGAGGGGGATGAGCAGTTCTTC
CASRREGDEQFF
>TRBD2|TRBV9|NA|TRBJ2-2
TGTGCCAGCAGCATCTCTAGCGGGAGGGCCAGCACCGGGGAGCTGTTTTTT
CASSISSGRASTGELFF
>NA|TRBV7-9|NA|TRBJ2-7
TGTGCCAGCAGCGGCGGACTATCGTTTTACGAGCAGTACTTC
CASSGGLSFYEQYF
>TRBD2|TRBV11-2|NA|TRBJ2-2
TGTGCCAGCAGCCCAGGACTAGCCCACATCACCGGGGAGCTGTTTTTT
CASSPGLAHITGELFF
>TRBD1|TRBV2|NA|TRBJ2-7
TGTGCCAGCAGATCCCTCAGAGGGGGACAGCGTTGGAACGAGCAGTACTTC
CASRSLRGGQRWNEQYF
>NA|TRBV11-2|NA|TRBJ2-3
TGTGCCAGCAGCTTAGATTTAAACACAGATACGCAGTATTTT
CASSLDLNTDTQYF
>TRBD2|TRBV19|NA|TRBJ2-1
TGTGCCAGTACCGGACTAGCGGGGGGCCTTGGGGAGCAGTTCTTC
CASTGLAGGLGEQFF
>TRBD1|TRBV6-5|NA|TRBJ1-5
TGTGCCAGCAGCCCCGACAGGGCGAGCAATCAGCCCCAGCATTTT
CASSPDRASNQPQHF
>NA|TRBV9|few|TRBJ2-7
TGTGCCAGCAGCCCCTATGAGGGAAAGGGATACGAGCAGTACTTC
CASSPYEGKGYEQYF
>NA|TRBV7-9|once|TRBJ2-2
TGTGCCAGCAGCTTAGACCAGGGGTCCGGGGAGCTGTTTTTT
CASSLDQGSGELFF
>NA|TRBV9|NA|TRBJ2-7
TGTGCCAGCAGCGTAGGGGCGCGGGATTACTACGAGCAGTACTTC
CASSVGARDYYEQYF
>NA|TRBV5-4|NA|TRBJ1-4
TGTGCCAGCAGTTTCGGGGGGTTAGATGAAAAACTGTTTTTT
CASSFGGLDEKLFF
>TRBD1|TRBV5-1|NA|TRBJ1-1
TGCGCCAGCAGCCCCCCGGGACAGAGACTCACTGAAGCTTTCTTT
CASSPPGQRLTEAFF